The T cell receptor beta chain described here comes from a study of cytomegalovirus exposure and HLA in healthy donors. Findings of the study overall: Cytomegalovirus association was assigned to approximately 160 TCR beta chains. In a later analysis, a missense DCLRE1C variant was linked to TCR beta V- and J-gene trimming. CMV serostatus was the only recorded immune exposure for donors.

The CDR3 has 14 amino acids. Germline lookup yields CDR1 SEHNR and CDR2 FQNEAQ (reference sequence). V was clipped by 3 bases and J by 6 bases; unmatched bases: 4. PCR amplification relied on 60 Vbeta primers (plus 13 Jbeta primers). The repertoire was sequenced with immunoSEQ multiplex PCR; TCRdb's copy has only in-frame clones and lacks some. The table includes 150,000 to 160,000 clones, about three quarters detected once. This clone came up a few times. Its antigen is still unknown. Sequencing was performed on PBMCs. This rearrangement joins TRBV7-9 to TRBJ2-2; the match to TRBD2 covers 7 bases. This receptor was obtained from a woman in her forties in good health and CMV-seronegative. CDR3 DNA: TGTGCCAGCAGCTTGGGACTAATGGCCGGGGAGCTGTTTTTT. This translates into CASSLGLMAGELFF.